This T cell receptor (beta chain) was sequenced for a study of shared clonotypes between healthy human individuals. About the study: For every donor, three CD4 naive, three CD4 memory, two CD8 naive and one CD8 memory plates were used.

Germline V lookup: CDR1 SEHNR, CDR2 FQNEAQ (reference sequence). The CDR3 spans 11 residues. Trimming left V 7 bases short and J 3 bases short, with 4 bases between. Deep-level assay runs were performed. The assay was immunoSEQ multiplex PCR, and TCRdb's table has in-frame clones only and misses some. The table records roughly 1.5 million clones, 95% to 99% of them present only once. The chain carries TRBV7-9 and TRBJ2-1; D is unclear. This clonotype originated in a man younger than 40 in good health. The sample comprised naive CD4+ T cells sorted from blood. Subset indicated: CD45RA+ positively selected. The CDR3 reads CASIVYNEQFF. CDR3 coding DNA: TGTGCCAGCATCGTCTACAATGAGCAGTTCTTC.